The 12 T cell receptor beta chains listed next were all sequenced from one sample in a study of T cell clonotyping in hematopoietic cell transplantation. Using immunoSEQ multiplex PCR, the repertoire was profiled, and TCRdb retains in-frame clones only, with some absent. The table shows 55,000 to 70,000 clones, with over 90% occurring only once. The sequenced sample was peripheral blood mononuclear cells. These receptors were collected from a man aged 45 to 65 in good health. Some clones in this sample may be carry-over from other donors' samples.

The V and J genes are TRBV4-2 and TRBJ1-4; D is unclear. V lost 0 bases, J lost 6 bases, and 8 bases lay in between. The CDR3 extends over 14 amino acids. CDR1 and CDR2 (germline): LGHNA, YNFKEQ. Here the CDR3 DNA reads TGTGCCAGCAGCCAAGATGGGAGTGATGAAAAACTGTTTTTT. Its protein is CASSQDGSDEKLFF.

The rearrangement links TRBV27 to TRBJ1-3; D is unclear. The CDR3 consists of 15 residues. Deletions cut 4 bases from V and 0 bases from J, with 10 bases between. Germline CDR1 is MNHEY and CDR2 is SMNVEV (reference sequence). The chain's CDR3 is CASSYSYLSGNTIYF. CDR3 DNA: TGTGCCAGCAGTTACAGCTACCTCTCTGGAAACACCATATATTTT.

The chain links TRBV29-1 to TRBJ1-1; D is ambiguous. Trimming shortened V by 6 bases and J by 4 bases, and 15 bases separated the two germline ends. CDR1 and CDR2 from the germline V gene are SQVTM and ANQGSEA. The CDR3 spans 13 residues. CDR3 loop: CSVSPLGGTEAFF. The DNA of the CDR3 is TGCAGCGTCTCACCCCTGGGTGGCACTGAAGCTTTCTTT.

This clone showed up just once. The V call is TRBV27, the J call TRBJ1-5; D is unresolved. V was pared by 3 bases and J by 2 bases, with 14 bases between. The CDR3 extends over 16 amino acids. The V gene's germline CDR1 is MNHEY and CDR2 SMNVEV (reference sequence). The CDR3 sequence is CASSLRSPGGNQPQHF. CDR3 nucleotides: TGTGCCAGCAGTTTGCGATCACCCGGCGGCAATCAGCCCCAGCATTTT.

The rearrangement joins TRBV5-8 to TRBJ1-2; no clear D. V was cut by 2 bases and J by 4 bases, with 18 bases left in between. The V gene's germline CDR1 is SGHTS and CDR2 YDEGEE. This CDR3 spans 16 amino acids. The CDR3 sequence: CASSFPTSTSSYGYTF. In nucleotides, the CDR3 is TGTGCCAGCAGCTTTCCGACTTCTACAAGTAGCTATGGCTACACCTTC.

This rearrangement joins TRBV6-6 to TRBJ1-5, with TRBD1 matching 11 bases. With 5 bases clipped from V and 6 bases from J, the junction kept 9 bases outside the gene matches. The CDR3 extends over 16 amino acids. Germline V gene lookup returns CDR1 MNHNY and CDR2 SVGAGI (reference sequence). As DNA, the CDR3 is TGTGCCAGCAGTCACGGACAGGGGGCAGTCTTTCAGCCCCAGCATTTT. Amino acid sequence: CASSHGQGAVFQPQHF.

The chain carries TRBV19 and TRBJ2-4; D remains unclear. This CDR3 region has 15 residues. The germline V gene has CDR1 LNHDA and CDR2 SQIVND (reference sequence). Trimming removed 1 base from V and 0 bases from J, with 7 bases in between. The CDR3 coding sequence is TGTGCCAGTAGTATAGCGGGTCAAGCCAAAAACATTCAGTACTTC. Protein: CASSIAGQAKNIQYF.

The genes are TRBV6-1 and TRBJ1-6; 9 bases match TRBD1. Germline lookup yields CDR1 MNHNS and CDR2 SASEGT. The CDR3 spans 14 residues. V was pared by 4 bases and J by 7 bases, with 2 bases of the junction left unmatched. The CDR3 nucleotides read TGTGCCAGCAGTGGGACAGGGGACAATTCACCCCTCCACTTT. The encoded protein is CASSGTGDNSPLHF.

The rearrangement uses TRBV11-2 and TRBJ2-7; TRBD1 matches at 10 bases. Trimming cost V 5 bases and J 2 bases; bases outside gene matches: 9. The CDR3 has 16 amino acids. CDR1 and CDR2 from the germline V gene are SGHAT and FQNNGV. CDR3 DNA: TGTGCCAGCAGCCCCCGGGGACAGGGGATCGCCTACGAGCAGTACTTC. Encoded protein: CASSPRGQGIAYEQYF. The entire variable domain, with the rest obtained from reference TRBV11-2 and TRBJ2-7, is as follows: EAGVAQSPRYKIIEKRQSVAFWCNPISGHATLYWYQQILGQGPKLLIQFQNNGVVDDSQLPKDRFSAERLKGVDSTLKIQPAKLEDSAVYLCASSPRGQGIAYEQYFGPGTRLTVT.

The chain has TRBV5-4 and TRBJ1-1, with D possibly TRBD1 on 5 matching bases. This CDR3 is 14 amino acids long. Germline CDR1 is SGHNT and CDR2 is YYREEE (reference sequence). Trimming shortened V by 4 bases and J by 1 base, and 11 bases separated the two germline ends. CDR3 DNA: TGTGCCAGCAGCCCGCCGGGGGGGAACACTGAAGCTTTCTTT. Protein product: CASSPPGGNTEAFF. The entire variable domain, with the rest obtained from reference TRBV5-4 and TRBJ1-1, is as follows: ETGVTQSPTHLIKTRGQQVTLRCSSQSGHNTVSWYQQALGQGPQFIFQYYREEENGRGNFPPRFSGLQFPNYSSELNVNALELDDSALYLCASSPPGGNTEAFFGQGTRLTVV.

The gene calls are TRBV6-1 and TRBJ1-1, with 10 bases that match TRBD1. The CDR3 extends over 13 amino acids. CDR1 and CDR2 (germline): MNHNS, SASEGT. V shed 10 bases and J 5 bases; nucleotides not matched to a gene: 7. CDR3 region: CANSGQGMTEAFF. The DNA for the CDR3 is TGTGCCAACTCGGGACAGGGGATGACTGAAGCTTTCTTT.

The chain uses TRBV28 and TRBJ2-7, with 7 bases lining up with TRBD1. CDR1 MDHEN and CDR2 SYDVKM come from the germline V gene. This CDR3 spans 14 amino acids. V shed 4 bases and J 4 bases; nucleotides not matched to a gene: 7. CDR3 loop: CASSYFRGQYEQYF. Here the CDR3 DNA reads TGTGCCAGCAGTTACTTTAGGGGGCAGTACGAGCAGTACTTC. Full variable domain (outside the CDR3, taken from reference TRBV28 and TRBJ2-7): DVKVTQSSRYLVKRTGEKVFLECVQDMDHENMFWYRQDPGLGLRLIYFSYDVKMKEKGDIPEGYSVSREKKERFSLILESASTNQTSMYLCASSYFRGQYEQYFGPGTRLTVT.